The T cell receptor (beta chain) under discussion was sequenced for a study of response to subunit inactivated influenza vaccine. General study points: The authors suggested that every seasonal influenza vaccination recruits few new T cells.

This clonotype was counted between two and nine times. The antigen is undetermined. TCRdb independently ran MiXCR on the RT-PCR reads; one entry per CDR3 protein. The table includes around 580,000 distinct CDR3 sequences, around 13% detected once. Germline lookup yields CDR1 DFQATT and CDR2 SNEGSKA (reference sequence). This CDR3 has 13 residues. V was trimmed by 4 bases and J by 2 bases, leaving 11 bases between them. The input for sequencing was PBMCs from blood, taken 12 days after vaccination. The TCR originated in a man aged 50-60 years who received an inactivated influenza vaccine. The chain couples TRBV20-1 to TRBJ2-5; D is possibly TRBD2 (6 bases). The CDR3 is CSATAGPQETQYF. The DNA of the CDR3 is TGCAGTGCTACGGCGGGGCCTCAAGAGACCCAGTACTTC.